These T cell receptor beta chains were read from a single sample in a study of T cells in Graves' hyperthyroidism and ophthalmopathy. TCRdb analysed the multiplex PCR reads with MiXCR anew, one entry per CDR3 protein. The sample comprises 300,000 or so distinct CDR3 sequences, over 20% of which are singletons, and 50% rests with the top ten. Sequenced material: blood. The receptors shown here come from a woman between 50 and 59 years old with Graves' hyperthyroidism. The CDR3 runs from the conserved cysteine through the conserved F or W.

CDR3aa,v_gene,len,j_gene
CASSLRPATGGRDQPQHF,TRBV7-3,18,TRBJ1-5
CASSPGQDPNTEAFF,TRBV18,15,TRBJ1-1
CASSLGGRDGEQFF,TRBV5-1,14,TRBJ2-1
CASSDGGETDTQYF,TRBV27,14,TRBJ2-3
CASSLEGPNSPLHF,TRBV11-2,14,TRBJ1-6
CASSSMGYEQYF,TRBV19,12,TRBJ2-7
CASGQGAISKGGETQYF,TRBV12-3/TRBV12-4,17,TRBJ2-5
CASSFGAGAKYNEQFF,TRBV28,16,TRBJ2-1
CASSLGGWETQYF,TRBV11-3,13,TRBJ2-5
CASSLGQGGSYEQFF,TRBV6-4,15,-
CSATLTPSSGGTDTQYF,TRBV20-1,17,TRBJ2-3
CASSGVYPPPVEQFF,TRBV2,15,TRBJ2-1
CASRGVGPTFQETQYF,TRBV10-2,16,TRBJ2-5
CASSFQGSETEAFF,TRBV6-5,14,TRBJ1-1
CASTETAGGRAYNEQFF,TRBV19,17,TRBJ2-1
CASSLVRAGELFF,TRBV28,13,TRBJ2-2
CASSLGQTTGNTIYF,TRBV5-1,15,TRBJ1-3
CASRQTGLNTEAFF,TRBV2,14,TRBJ1-1
CASSGRGEAFF,TRBV19,11,TRBJ1-1
CSAILAGGPGDTQYF,TRBV20-1,15,TRBJ2-3
CASSDRDPLSGNTIYF,TRBV6-2/TRBV6-3,16,TRBJ1-3
CASSLESGGVWPLHF,TRBV11-2,15,TRBJ1-6
CAISKREGETQYF,TRBV10-3,13,TRBJ2-5
CASSSRDTGAGQYF,TRBV7-9,14,TRBJ2-7
CASSIDSTSGEAFF,TRBV19,14,TRBJ1-1
CASSYSGSLYGEQYF,TRBV6-5,15,TRBJ2-7
CASSFSGGDEQYF,TRBV5-1,13,TRBJ2-7
CASSLGEATDTQYF,TRBV5-1,14,TRBJ2-3
CASSRQVRAGEQYF,TRBV6-1,14,TRBJ2-7
CSARDGRGAETQYF,TRBV20-1,14,TRBJ2-5
CAWSSDGLPQHF,TRBV30,12,TRBJ1-5
CSARHVSRGLGGYTF,TRBV20-1,15,TRBJ1-2
CASSASGVAGHDTQYF,TRBV9,16,TRBJ2-3
CASSLESRGPYEQYF,TRBV7-9,15,TRBJ2-7
CASSIAGGLASGANVLTF,TRBV6-1,18,TRBJ2-6
CASSFGRQGPSTDTQYF,TRBV7-9,17,TRBJ2-3
CASSPAGRSSYNEQFF,TRBV5-4,16,TRBJ2-1
CASSVGTGGLSGYTF,TRBV5-6,15,TRBJ1-2
CATCRGDTGELFF,TRBV10-2,13,TRBJ2-2
CAWSVRTGNHSPLHF,TRBV30,15,TRBJ1-6
CSAPGLAERDTQYF,TRBV20-1,14,TRBJ2-3
CSGGASGGSTDTQYF,TRBV20-1,15,TRBJ2-3
CASSSQAGGYQETQYF,TRBV11-1,16,TRBJ2-5
CASSEARRAEQFF,TRBV6-1,13,TRBJ2-1
CASRQGVQPQHF,TRBV28,12,TRBJ1-5